This T cell receptor (beta chain) was recorded in a study of blood T cell repertoires in COVID-19. Overall study context: Material from acute and convalescent COVID-19 was sourced from the United States, Italy and Spain. PBMCs, B-cell-depleted T cells, or T cells provided the cDNA or gDNA that made up the material.

Source study methods: The authors estimated nucleated cell counts from reference gene primer amplification. Assay used: immunoSEQ multiplex PCR; TCRdb lists only in-frame clones, some missing. V and J calls and clone size are as listed in that table; D and trimming were resolved from the DNA. The sample has roughly 250,000 clones, 91% seen once; the top ten hold roughly 2.7%. Germline values: CDR1 SGDLS, CDR2 YYNGEE. V was cut by 3 bases and J by 6 bases, with 8 bases left in between. The CDR3 loop spans 12 amino acids. Seattle cases were enrolled at active infection and followed longitudinally. The chain links TRBV9 to TRBJ2-3; D might be TRBD1 (6 bases). This sequence was found in a person aged 18 to 29 with COVID-19, enrolled during active disease. Sequenced input: peripheral blood. CDR3 sequence reads: CASSGTGDTQYF. The CDR3 DNA sequence: TGTGCCAGCAGCGGTACAGGGGATACGCAGTATTTT.